This TCR beta chain comes out of a study of T cell repertoires in cytomegalovirus infection. Study summary: An indication of both CMV infection and matching HLA type came from public TCR beta signatures.

TCRdb used MiXCR to reprocess the reads, holding one entry per CDR3 protein. This table has 300,000 or so distinct CDR3 sequences, 20% to 30% appearing once. V was clipped by 5 bases and J by 5 bases; unmatched bases: 5. Per the germline V gene, CDR1 is DFQATT and CDR2 is SNEGSKA (reference sequence). The CDR3 consists of 12 residues. This clonotype was seen a few times. Its antigen is not identified. General study points: Cumulative frequency (of public TCR beta family members) identified carriers of CMV plus the relevant HLA. HLA-C-restricted, CMV-specific TCR beta clonotypes were dominant ex vivo.

Sequenced input: PBMCs. This TCR derives from a human donor in good health (CMV status not recorded). Some clones in this sample may be carry-over from other donors' samples. The gene calls are TRBV20-1 and TRBJ2-5; 7 positions agree with TRBD2. CDR3 DNA sequence: TGCAGTGCTCAGCGGGGTATTGAGACCCAGTACTTC. Its translation: CSAQRGIETQYF.